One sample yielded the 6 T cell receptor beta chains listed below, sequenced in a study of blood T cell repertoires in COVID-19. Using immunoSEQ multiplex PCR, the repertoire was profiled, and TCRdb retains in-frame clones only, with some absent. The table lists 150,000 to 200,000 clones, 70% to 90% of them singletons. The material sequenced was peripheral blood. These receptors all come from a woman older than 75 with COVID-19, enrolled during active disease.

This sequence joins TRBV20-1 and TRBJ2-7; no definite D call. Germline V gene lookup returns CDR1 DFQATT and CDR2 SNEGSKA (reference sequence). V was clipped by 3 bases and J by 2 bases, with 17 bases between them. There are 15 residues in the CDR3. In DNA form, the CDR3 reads TGCAGTGCTAGTAAGATTGTCGGCAGGCCCTACGAGCAGTACTTC. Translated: CSASKIVGRPYEQYF.

CDR3 protein: CAIGSQGTEAFF. The CDR3 DNA reads as TGTGCCATCGGGTCTCAGGGCACTGAAGCTTTCTTT. V is TRBV10-3 and J is TRBJ1-1; D is perhaps TRBD1 (5 bases). This CDR3 spans 12 amino acids. With 8 bases removed from V and 4 bases from J, the gap between germline ends came to 11 bases. From germline, CDR1 is ENHRY and CDR2 SYGVKD.

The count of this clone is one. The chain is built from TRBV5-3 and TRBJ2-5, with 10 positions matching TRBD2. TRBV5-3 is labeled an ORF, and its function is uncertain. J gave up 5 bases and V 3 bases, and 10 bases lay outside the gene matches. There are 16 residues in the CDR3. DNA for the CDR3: TGTGCCAGAAGCTGGACCCTAGCGGGAGTGGGGGAGACCCAGTACTTC. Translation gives CARSWTLAGVGETQYF.

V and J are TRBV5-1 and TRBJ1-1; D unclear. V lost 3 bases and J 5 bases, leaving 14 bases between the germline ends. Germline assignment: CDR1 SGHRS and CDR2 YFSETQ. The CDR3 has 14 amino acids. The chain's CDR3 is CASSWYKGGTEAFF. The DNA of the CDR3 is TGCGCCAGCAGCTGGTATAAAGGAGGTACTGAAGCTTTCTTT.

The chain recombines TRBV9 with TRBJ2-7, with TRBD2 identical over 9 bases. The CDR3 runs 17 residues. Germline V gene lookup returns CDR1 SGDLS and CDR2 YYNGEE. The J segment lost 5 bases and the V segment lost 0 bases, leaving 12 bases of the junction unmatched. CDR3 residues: CASSVGGGLAGAHEQYF. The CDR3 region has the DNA TGTGCCAGCAGCGTAGGAGGGGGACTAGCCGGGGCCCACGAGCAGTACTTC.

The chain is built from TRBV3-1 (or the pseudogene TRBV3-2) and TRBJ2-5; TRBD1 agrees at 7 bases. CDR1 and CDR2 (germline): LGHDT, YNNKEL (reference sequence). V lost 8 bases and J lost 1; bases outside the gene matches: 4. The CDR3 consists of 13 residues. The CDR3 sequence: CASANRGQETQYF. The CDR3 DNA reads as TGTGCCAGCGCAAACAGGGGCCAAGAGACCCAGTACTTC.